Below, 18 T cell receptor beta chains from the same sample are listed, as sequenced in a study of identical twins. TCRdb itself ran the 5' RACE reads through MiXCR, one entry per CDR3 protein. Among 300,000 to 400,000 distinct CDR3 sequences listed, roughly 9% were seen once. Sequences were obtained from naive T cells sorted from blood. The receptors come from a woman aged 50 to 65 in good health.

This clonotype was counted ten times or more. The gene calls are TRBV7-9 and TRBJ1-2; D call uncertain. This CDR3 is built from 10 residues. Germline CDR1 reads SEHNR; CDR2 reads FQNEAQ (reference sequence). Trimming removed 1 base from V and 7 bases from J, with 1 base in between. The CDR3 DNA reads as TGTGCCAGCAGCTTAGTTGGCTACACCTTC. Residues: CASSLVGYTF.

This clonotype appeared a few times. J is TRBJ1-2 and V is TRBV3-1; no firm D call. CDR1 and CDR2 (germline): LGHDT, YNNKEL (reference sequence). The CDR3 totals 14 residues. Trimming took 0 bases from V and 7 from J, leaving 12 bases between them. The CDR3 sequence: CASSQDFGVRGYTF. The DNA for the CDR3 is TGTGCCAGCAGCCAAGATTTTGGGGTGCGTGGCTACACCTTC. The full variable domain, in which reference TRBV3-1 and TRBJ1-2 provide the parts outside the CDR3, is DTAVSQTPKYLVTQMGNDKSIKCEQNLGHDTMYWYKQDSKKFLKIMFSYNNKELIINETVPNRFSPKSPDKAHLNLHINSLELGDSAVYFCASSQDFGVRGYTFGSGTRLTVV.

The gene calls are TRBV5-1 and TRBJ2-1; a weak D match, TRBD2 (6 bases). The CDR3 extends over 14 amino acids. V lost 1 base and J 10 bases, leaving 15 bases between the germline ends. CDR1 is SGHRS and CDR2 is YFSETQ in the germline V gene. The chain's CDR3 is CASSLNWGLGEQFF. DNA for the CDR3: TGCGCCAGCAGCTTGAACTGGGGACTTGGCGAGCAGTTCTTC.

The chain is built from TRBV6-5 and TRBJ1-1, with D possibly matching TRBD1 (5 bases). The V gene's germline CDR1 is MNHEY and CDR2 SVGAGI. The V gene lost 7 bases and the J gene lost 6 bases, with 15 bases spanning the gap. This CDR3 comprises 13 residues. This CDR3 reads CASTDWGVPEAFF. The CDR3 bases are TGTGCCAGCACCGACTGGGGGGTCCCTGAAGCTTTCTTT.

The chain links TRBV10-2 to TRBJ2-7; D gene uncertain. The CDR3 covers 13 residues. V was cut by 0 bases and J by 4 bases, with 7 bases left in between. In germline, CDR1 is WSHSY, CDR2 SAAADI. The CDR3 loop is CASSESHEYEQYF. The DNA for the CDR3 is TGCGCCAGCAGTGAGTCCCACGAATACGAGCAGTACTTC.

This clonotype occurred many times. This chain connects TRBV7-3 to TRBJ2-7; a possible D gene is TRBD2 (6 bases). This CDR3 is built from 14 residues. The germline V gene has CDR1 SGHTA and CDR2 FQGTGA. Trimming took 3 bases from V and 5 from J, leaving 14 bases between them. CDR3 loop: CASSFGRWEDEQYF. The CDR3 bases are TGTGCCAGCAGCTTCGGTAGGTGGGAGGACGAGCAGTACTTC. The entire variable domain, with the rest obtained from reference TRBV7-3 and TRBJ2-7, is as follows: GAGVSQTPSNKVTEKGKYVELRCDPISGHTALYWYRQSLGQGPEFLIYFQGTGAADDSGLPNDRFFAVRPEGSVSTLKIQRTERGDSAVYLCASSFGRWEDEQYFGPGTRLTVT.

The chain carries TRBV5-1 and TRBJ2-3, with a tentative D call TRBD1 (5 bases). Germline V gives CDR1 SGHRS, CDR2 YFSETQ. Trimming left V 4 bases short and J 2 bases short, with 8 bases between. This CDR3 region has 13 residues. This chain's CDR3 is CASSEQVTDTQYF. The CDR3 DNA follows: TGCGCCAGCAGCGAACAGGTCACAGATACGCAGTATTTT. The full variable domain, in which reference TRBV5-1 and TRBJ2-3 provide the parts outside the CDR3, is KAGVTQTPRYLIKTRGQQVTLSCSPISGHRSVSWYQQTPGQGLQFLFEYFSETQRNKGNFPGRFSGRQFSNSRSEMNVSTLELGDSALYLCASSEQVTDTQYFGPGTRLTVL.

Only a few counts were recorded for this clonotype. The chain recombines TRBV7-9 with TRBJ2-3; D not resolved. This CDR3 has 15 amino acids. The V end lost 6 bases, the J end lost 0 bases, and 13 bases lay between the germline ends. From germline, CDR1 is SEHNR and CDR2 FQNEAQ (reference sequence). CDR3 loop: CASSPRSTSTDTQYF. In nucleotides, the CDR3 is TGTGCCAGCAGTCCTCGGTCGACTAGCACAGATACGCAGTATTTT. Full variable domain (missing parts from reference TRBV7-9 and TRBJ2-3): DTGVSQNPRHKITKRGQNVTFRCDPISEHNRLYWYRQTLGQGPEFLTYFQNEAQLEKSRLLSDRFSAERPKGSFSTLEIQRTEQGDSAMYLCASSPRSTSTDTQYFGPGTRLTVL.

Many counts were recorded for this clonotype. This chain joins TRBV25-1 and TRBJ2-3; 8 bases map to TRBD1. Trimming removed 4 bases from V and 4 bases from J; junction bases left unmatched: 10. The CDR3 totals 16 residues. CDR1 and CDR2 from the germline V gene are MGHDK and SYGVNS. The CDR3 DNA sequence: TGTGCCAGCAGTGCTCAGTCGGGACAGGTTTCAGATACGCAGTATTTT. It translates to CASSAQSGQVSDTQYF.

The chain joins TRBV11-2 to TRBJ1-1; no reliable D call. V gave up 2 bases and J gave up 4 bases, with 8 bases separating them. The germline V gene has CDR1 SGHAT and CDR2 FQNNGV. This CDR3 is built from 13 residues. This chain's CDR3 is CASSLRGLTEAFF. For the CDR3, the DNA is TGTGCCAGCAGCTTAAGAGGGCTCACTGAAGCTTTCTTT.

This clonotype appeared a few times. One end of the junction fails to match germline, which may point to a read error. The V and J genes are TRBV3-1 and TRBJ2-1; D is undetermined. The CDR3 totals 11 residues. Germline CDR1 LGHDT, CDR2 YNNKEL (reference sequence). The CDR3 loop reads CASSQEGGIGF. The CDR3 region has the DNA TGTGCCAGCAGCCAAGAGGGCGGTATAGGCTTC.

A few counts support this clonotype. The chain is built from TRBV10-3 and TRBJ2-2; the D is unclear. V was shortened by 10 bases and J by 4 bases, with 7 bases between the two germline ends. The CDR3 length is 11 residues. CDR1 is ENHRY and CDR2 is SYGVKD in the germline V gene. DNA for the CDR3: TGTGCCACCTGGGCCACCGGGGAGCTGTTTTTT. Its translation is CATWATGELFF.

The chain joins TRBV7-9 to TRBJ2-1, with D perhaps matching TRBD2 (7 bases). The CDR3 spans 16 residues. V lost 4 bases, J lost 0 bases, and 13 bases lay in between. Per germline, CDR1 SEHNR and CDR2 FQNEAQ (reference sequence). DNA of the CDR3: TGTGCCAGCAGCTCATCAGGGGAGGGCTCCTACAATGAGCAGTTCTTC. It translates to CASSSSGEGSYNEQFF.

The CDR3 sequence: CASSVEQGGSYEQYF. CDR3 nucleotide sequence: TGTGCCAGCAGCGTAGAGCAGGGGGGGTCCTACGAGCAGTACTTC. This rearrangement joins TRBV28 to TRBJ2-7, with D possibly being TRBD1 or TRBD2 (7 bases each). V dropped 6 bases and J dropped 1 base, with 16 bases sitting between them. The CDR3 consists of 15 residues. CDR1 and CDR2 (germline): MDHEN, SYDVKM.

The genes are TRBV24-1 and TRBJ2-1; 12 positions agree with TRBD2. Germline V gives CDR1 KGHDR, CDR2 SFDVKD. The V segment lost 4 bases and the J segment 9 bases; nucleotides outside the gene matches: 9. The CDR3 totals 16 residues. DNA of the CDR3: TGTGCCACCAGTGACCAGACTAGCGGGAGTCGGGTTGAGCAGTTCTTC. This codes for CATSDQTSGSRVEQFF.

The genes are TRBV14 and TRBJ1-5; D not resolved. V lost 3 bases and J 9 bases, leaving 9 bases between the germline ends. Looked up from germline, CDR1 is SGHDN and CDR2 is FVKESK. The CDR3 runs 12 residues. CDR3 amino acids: CASSQGNRPQHF. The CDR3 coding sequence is TGTGCCAGCAGCCAGGGAAATAGGCCCCAGCATTTT.

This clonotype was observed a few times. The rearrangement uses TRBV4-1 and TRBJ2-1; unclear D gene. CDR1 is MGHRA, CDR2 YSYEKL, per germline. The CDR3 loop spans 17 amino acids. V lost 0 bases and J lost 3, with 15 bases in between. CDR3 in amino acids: CASSQETGHRNYNEQFF. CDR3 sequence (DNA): TGCGCCAGCAGCCAAGAAACGGGTCATCGAAACTACAATGAGCAGTTCTTC.

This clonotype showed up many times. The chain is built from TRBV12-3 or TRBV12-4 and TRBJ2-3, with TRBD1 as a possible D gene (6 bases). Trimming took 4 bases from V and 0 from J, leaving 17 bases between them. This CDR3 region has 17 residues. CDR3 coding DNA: TGTGCCAGCAGTTCGGGAACAGGGTTCCGCAGCACAGATACGCAGTATTTT. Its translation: CASSSGTGFRSTDTQYF.